This T cell receptor beta chain was found in a study of T-cell reconstitution after alpha-beta-depleted transplantation in children. The CDR3 totals 17 residues. Unmatched junction bases numbered 4, after V lost 1 base and J lost 2 bases. The germline V gene encodes CDR1 SGHVS and CDR2 FQNEAQ. For TCRbeta, the library was prepared with unique molecular identifiers. TCRdb re-analysed the PCR reads in MiXCR, keeping a single row per CDR3 protein. The sample includes more than 400,000 distinct CDR3 sequences, roughly two fifths of them seen just once. This clonotype was sampled from a girl aged 2-10 years with aplastic anemia, due to receive a stem cell transplant. The sample was PBMCs, taken before TCRalphabeta/CD19-depleted stem cell transplant. This chain uses TRBV7-8 with TRBJ2-3; 12 nucleotides align to TRBD2. This CDR3 is CASSLVASGRATDTQYF. CDR3 nucleotide sequence: TGTGCCAGCAGCTTAGTAGCTAGCGGGAGGGCCACAGATACGCAGTATTTT.